The 28 T cell receptor beta chains below were found in one sample sequenced in a study of human T cells and chemical hapten exposure. Specified time point: pre-sensitization, week 0. The sample's treatment: therapeutic diphenylcyclopropenone sensitization with weekly scalp DPC. TCRdb reprocessed the RACE reads via MiXCR and lists one record per CDR3 protein. This sample has tens of thousands of distinct CDR3 sequences, with about 15% found just once. Material: whole blood, obtained in connection with sensitization to the hapten diphenylcyclopropenone (DPC). These TCRs come from a woman aged 45-59 years with alopecia areata. Some clones in this sample may be carry-over from other donors' samples.

The genes are TRBV29-1 and TRBJ2-7, with TRBD2 matching 10 bases. CDR1 and CDR2 (germline): SQVTM, ANQGSEA. With V trimmed by 2 bases and J by 2 bases, 9 bases remained unmatched. CDR3 length: 16 amino acids. Here the CDR3 DNA reads TGCAGCGTTGAATTCCCCACTAGCGGGATGCCCTACGAGCAGTACTTC. Residues: CSVEFPTSGMPYEQYF.

This clonotype was seen only a few times. This chain uses TRBV12-3 or TRBV12-4 with TRBJ2-1; D may be TRBD1 (6 bases). The CDR3 loop spans 16 amino acids. Trimming cost V 7 bases and J 5 bases, with 21 bases left between them. The chain's CDR3 is CASTARGRSLNNEQFF. CDR3 in DNA: TGTGCCAGCACCGCCAGGGGACGCAGCCTAAACAATGAGCAGTTCTTC.

V usage is TRBV18 and J usage is TRBJ1-1; TRBD1 is a possible D gene (5 bases). Per germline, CDR1 KGHSH and CDR2 LQKENI. Deletions cut 2 bases from V and 13 bases from J, with 17 bases between. The CDR3 totals 13 residues. CDR3 nucleotides: TGTGCCAGCTCACCATCTCCGTCTGTTGGGGGTTTCTTT. It yields the protein CASSPSPSVGGFF.

The chain links TRBV20-1 to TRBJ1-2; 8 bases match TRBD1. The V and J ends lost 3 bases and 2 bases, in that order; junction bases with no gene match: 11. Germline assignment: CDR1 DFQATT and CDR2 SNEGSKA (reference sequence). This CDR3 spans 16 amino acids. The CDR3 here is CSARGDRTGPNYGYTF. The CDR3 DNA sequence: TGCAGTGCTAGGGGAGATCGGACAGGGCCAAACTATGGCTACACCTTC.

This clonotype was counted a few times. V and J are TRBV21-1 and TRBJ2-3; the table's D call TRBD1 went unverified against the DNA. TRBV21-1 is a pseudogene locus. This CDR3 contains 21 residues. CDR3: CASSKALGGRQQQEPTDTQYF. Written as DNA, the CDR3 is TGTGCCAGCAGCAAAGCTTTGGGCGGAAGACAACAACAAGAACCCACAGATACGCAGTATTTT.

This clonotype has a handful of counts. V is TRBV13 and J is TRBJ2-2; TRBD2 agrees at 9 bases. CDR3 length equals 17 residues. V trimming: 2 bases; J trimming: 1 base; junction bases outside the gene matches: 5. The germline V gene has CDR1 PRHDT and CDR2 FYEKMQ (reference sequence). CDR3 DNA sequence: TGTGCCAGCAGCTTAAGGCTAGCGGGGTGGAACACCGGGGAGCTGTTTTTT. Residues: CASSLRLAGWNTGELFF.

V usage is TRBV3-2 and J usage is TRBJ2-2; the D call TRBD2 from the table was never checked on the DNA. TRBV3-2 is flagged as a pseudogene. The CDR3 runs to 17 residues. CDR3 amino acids: CASSRRLTSANTGELFF. The CDR3 coding sequence is TGTGCCAGCAGCCGCCGACTTACTAGCGCAAACACCGGGGAGCTGTTTTTT.

The table lists this clonotype with a few counts. V usage is TRBV12-3 or TRBV12-4 and J usage is TRBJ2-7; TRBD1 might be the D (6 bases). CDR3 length: 13 amino acids. V was clipped by 5 bases and J by 3 bases, with 11 bases between them. The CDR3 is CASSGGTHYEQYF. In DNA form, the CDR3 reads TGTGCCAGCAGTGGTGGGACACACTACGAGCAGTACTTC.

The chain employs TRBV7-2 and TRBJ2-7; TRBD2 matches 9 bases. This CDR3 contains 15 residues. CDR1 is SGHTA, CDR2 FQGNSA, per germline. The trim removed 5 bases at V and 5 bases at J, leaving 10 bases unmatched. The CDR3 DNA reads TGTGCCAGCAGCCCTGTTGGCGGGAGGGTAAACGAGCAGTACTTC. Its translation is CASSPVGGRVNEQYF.

This clonotype was observed a handful of times. The rearrangement uses TRBV20-1 and TRBJ2-2; possible D gene TRBD2, 5 bases. V dropped 5 bases and J dropped 5 bases, with 18 bases sitting between them. From germline, CDR1 is DFQATT and CDR2 SNEGSKA (reference sequence). The CDR3 is 15 residues long. This CDR3 is CSASAGAGGTGELFF. The CDR3 DNA is TGCAGTGCTTCGGCTGGTGCGGGTGGTACCGGGGAGCTGTTTTTT.

This clonotype was picked up a small number of times. The chain combines TRBV6-1 with TRBJ2-7; 7 bases agree with TRBD2. V trimming: 3 bases; J trimming: 4 bases; junction bases outside the gene matches: 6. Germline loops: CDR1 MNHNS, CDR2 SASEGT. There are 14 residues in the CDR3. CDR3 nucleotide sequence: TGTGCCAGCAGTGACTCGCGGGAGTCATACGAGCAGTACTTC. This codes for CASSDSRESYEQYF.

The CDR3 sequence: CAISESGGGRDTQYF. CDR3 DNA sequence: TGTGCCATCAGTGAGTCGGGGGGCGGAAGAGATACGCAGTATTTT. The J gene is TRBJ2-3, the V gene TRBV10-3; D is possibly TRBD1 or TRBD2 (6 bases each). This CDR3 contains 15 residues. V was cut by 0 bases and J by 5 bases, with 12 bases left in between. Germline V gene data show CDR1 as ENHRY and CDR2 as SYGVKD.

This clonotype has a handful of counts. This chain joins TRBV6-2 or TRBV6-3 and TRBJ2-1; a weak D match, TRBD2 (6 bases). The V gene lost 2 bases and the J gene lost 7 bases, with 9 bases spanning the gap. CDR1 and CDR2 from the germline V gene are MNHEY and SVGEGT. The CDR3 totals 13 residues. The CDR3 sequence: CASSYRELNEQFF. The CDR3 region has the DNA TGTGCCAGCAGTTACCGGGAGTTGAATGAGCAGTTCTTC.

This clonotype was detected a few times. The chain links TRBV4-3 to TRBJ2-5; unclear D gene. V lost 2 bases and J lost 5, with 21 bases in between. Germline V gene sequence: CDR1 LGHNA, CDR2 YSLEER. This CDR3 has 17 amino acids. CDR3 residues: CASSQNPGWRGRETQYF. The CDR3 DNA follows: TGCGCCAGCAGCCAAAACCCAGGTTGGAGAGGTCGGGAGACCCAGTACTTC.

This chain connects TRBV6-6 to TRBJ2-7, with D tentatively TRBD2 (5 bases). V lost 5 bases to trimming and J lost 3 bases, with 8 bases between them. The CDR3 extends over 12 amino acids. Germline CDR1 reads MNHNY; CDR2 reads SVGAGI (reference sequence). Here the CDR3 DNA reads TGTGCCAGCAGTCCCCGGGGCTACGAGCAGTACTTC. Encoded protein: CASSPRGYEQYF.

V and J are TRBV19 and TRBJ2-2; 8 positions agree with TRBD1. The length of the CDR3 is 15 residues. Germline V gives CDR1 LNHDA, CDR2 SQIVND (reference sequence). J gave up 4 bases and V 7 bases, and 8 bases lay outside the gene matches. CDR3: CASKGGTGRTGELFF. The CDR3 DNA reads TGTGCCAGTAAGGGTGGGACAGGACGCACCGGGGAGCTGTTTTTT.

This chain links TRBV7-2 with TRBJ2-5; TRBD1 agrees at 7 bases. There are 14 residues in the CDR3. After removal of 6 bases from V and 1 base from J, the junction contained 5 bases not matched to a gene. Germline values: CDR1 SGHTA, CDR2 FQGNSA. CDR3 sequence reads: CASRSRQGQETQYF. The CDR3 DNA sequence: TGTGCCAGCAGAAGCCGACAGGGCCAAGAGACCCAGTACTTC.

This clonotype showed up just a few times. The genes are TRBV19 and TRBJ2-7, with 11 bases that match TRBD2. The V gene end was trimmed by 5 bases and the J gene end by 6 bases; junction bases not matched to a gene: 6. Germline V lookup: CDR1 LNHDA, CDR2 SQIVND (reference sequence). This CDR3 contains 14 residues. This CDR3 reads CASSQGLADLEQYF. Written as DNA, the CDR3 is TGTGCCAGTAGTCAGGGACTAGCGGACCTCGAGCAGTACTTC.

This chain joins TRBV21-1 and TRBJ2-7; the D call in the table, TRBD1, was not verified against the DNA. TRBV21-1 is classified as a pseudogene. The CDR3 contains 12 residues. The CDR3 bases are TGTGCCAGCGACTGGGACGGGTACGAGCAGTACTTC. It translates to CASDWDGYEQYF.

This clonotype occurred many times. V is TRBV28 and J is TRBJ1-2, with 7 bases matching TRBD1. The CDR3 is 15 amino acids. Germline V CDR1 and CDR2: MDHEN, SYDVKM. The trim removed 6 bases at V and 0 bases at J, leaving 7 bases unmatched. The CDR3: CASSPGGLANYGYTF. The CDR3 DNA is TGTGCCAGCAGCCCAGGGGGGTTGGCTAACTATGGCTACACCTTC.

The genes are TRBV27 and TRBJ2-7; D possibly corresponds to TRBD2 (6 bases). Trimming removed 5 bases from V and 3 bases from J, with 11 bases in between. The length of the CDR3 is 13 residues. The germline CDR1 and CDR2 sequences are MNHEY and SMNVEV (reference sequence). DNA for the CDR3: TGTGCCAGCAGTCGGGACTGGGGCTACGAGCAGTACTTC. Translating gives CASSRDWGYEQYF.

The chain links TRBV5-1 to TRBJ2-7; 12 bases are shared with TRBD1. V lost 3 bases and J lost 5; bases outside the gene matches: 6. This CDR3 is built from 15 residues. Germline lookup yields CDR1 SGHRS and CDR2 YFSETQ. CDR3 in amino acids: CASSSGGTGGHEQYF. The CDR3 region has the DNA TGCGCCAGCAGCTCTGGCGGGACAGGGGGCCACGAGCAGTACTTC.

Within the sample, this clonotype is medium-sized. The chain combines TRBV29-1 with TRBJ2-5, with 7 bases matching TRBD1. CDR3 length: 11 residues. CDR1 is SQVTM and CDR2 is ANQGSEA in the germline V gene. V trimming: 4 bases; J trimming: 4 bases; junction bases outside the gene matches: 0. The CDR3 DNA follows: TGCAGCGTTGGGACAGGAGAGACCCAGTACTTC. It translates to CSVGTGETQYF.

This clonotype was observed a few times. Here the CDR3 reads CASSQGGQVLPTDTQYF. The CDR3 DNA sequence: TGCGCCAGCAGCCAAGGGGGACAGGTCTTGCCCACAGATACGCAGTATTTT. V and J are TRBV4-1 and TRBJ2-3, with 8 bases that match TRBD1. The CDR3 has 17 amino acids. V lost 1 base to trimming and J lost 2 bases; unmatched junction nucleotides: 8. Looked up from germline, CDR1 is MGHRA and CDR2 is YSYEKL.

In its sample, this clonotype was seen many times. This chain joins TRBV18 and TRBJ1-2, with unresolved D. The germline V gene has CDR1 KGHSH and CDR2 LQKENI. This CDR3 has 13 amino acids. Trimming cost V 4 bases and J 4 bases, with 10 bases left between them. CDR3 DNA: TGTGCCAGCTCACGAGAGGGAATCTATGGCTACACCTTC. It encodes CASSREGIYGYTF.

CDR3 region: CASSQSQTSSRYNEQFF. The CDR3 region has the DNA TGCGCCAGCAGTCAATCTCAGACTAGTAGCCGATATAATGAGCAGTTCTTC. The chain recombines TRBV4-1 with TRBJ2-1; TRBD2 might be the D (6 bases). CDR1 is MGHRA, CDR2 YSYEKL, per germline. This CDR3 contains 17 residues. Trimming took 6 bases from V and 7 from J, leaving 25 bases between them.

This clonotype has ten or more counts. The CDR3 sequence is CASGLEGQVGELFF. For the CDR3, the DNA is TGTGCTAGTGGTTTGGAAGGACAGGTCGGGGAGCTGTTTTTT. This sequence joins TRBV12-5 and TRBJ2-2; 7 bases match TRBD1. From germline, CDR1 is LGHNT and CDR2 FRNRAP. With V trimmed by 1 base and J by 7 bases, 3 bases remained unmatched. The CDR3 is made up of 14 amino acids. The full variable domain, its missing parts supplied by reference TRBV12-5 and TRBJ2-2, is DARVTQTPRHKVTEMGQEVTMRCQPILGHNTVFWYRQTMMQGLELLAYFRNRAPLDDSGMPKDRFSAEMPDATLATLKIQPSEPRDSAVYFCASGLEGQVGELFFGEGSRLTVL.

This clonotype was counted between two and nine times. The J gene is TRBJ2-7, the V gene TRBV29-1; 10 nucleotides match TRBD1. Germline V CDR1 and CDR2: SQVTM, ANQGSEA. J gave up 4 bases and V 8 bases, and 8 bases lay outside the gene matches. The CDR3 loop spans 13 amino acids. The CDR3 DNA reads as TGCAGCTTCTCGAGGACAGGGGGTTACGAGCAGTACTTC. Amino acids: CSFSRTGGYEQYF.